These T cell receptor beta chains were read from a single sample in a study of read filtering for tumor transcriptome and immune sequencing. TCRdb called the reads again in MiXCR, with one record for every CDR3 protein. The repertoire holds approximately 90,000 distinct CDR3 sequences, 10% to 15% seen once, with 14% to 15% in the top ten. Sequencing used a population of CD138-negative cells sorted from bone marrow. The receptors shown here come from a donor aged 40 or over with multiple myeloma. Each CDR3 is given with its conserved first and last residue. The D gene is left open where the match is weak. Clone size is given for some rows only: seen once, a few or many times, or a class if the clone is expanded.

D	V	J	size	length	DNA	CDR3
TRBD2	TRBV6-1	TRBJ2-3	many	15	TGTGCCAGCAGTGTCGGCGGGGGGAGCACAGATACGCAGTATTTT	CASSVGGGSTDTQYF
-	TRBV5-1	TRBJ1-1	many	14	TGCGCCAGCAGTTTGGACGGAGAGAACACTGAAGCTTTCTTT	CASSLDGENTEAFF
-	TRBV19	TRBJ2-7	-	12	TGTGGCAGTAATTCGACCGGTTACGAGCAGTACTTC	CGSNSTGYEQYF
-	TRBV20-1	TRBJ2-5	-	19	TGCAGTGCTAGAGACGGAGCGAAGGGCCCCCCGGGCTTGAGGGAGACCGAGTACTTC	CSARDGAKGPPGLRETEYF
TRBD1	TRBV27	TRBJ2-2	many	18	TGTGCCAGCAGTTTAAAGGCGATGAGGGGGCTGGACACCGGGGAGCTGTTTTTT	CASSLKAMRGLDTGELFF
-	TRBV5-4	TRBJ1-1	few	16	TGTGCCAGCAGCCGCTTGACAGGAGTTGTGAACACTGAAGCTTTCTTT	CASSRLTGVVNTEAFF
TRBD2	TRBV5-1	TRBJ2-2	many	16	TGCGCCAGCAGCTTTCTAGCGGGAGCGAACACCGGGGAGCTGTTTTTT	CASSFLAGANTGELFF
-	TRBV28	TRBJ1-1	many	14	TGTGCCAGCAGTCTCCCGACTAAGAACACTGAAGCTTTCTTT	CASSLPTKNTEAFF
-	TRBV5-1	TRBJ1-3	many	15	TGCGCCAGCAGCTTGGCCGGAGTCTCTGGAAACACCATATATTTT	CASSLAGVSGNTIYF
TRBD2	TRBV6-1	TRBJ2-6	few	15	TGTGCCAGCAGTGCGGGGGGGTATGGGGCCAACGTCCTGACTTTC	CASSAGGYGANVLTF
-	TRBV5-6	TRBJ2-7	many	14	TGTGCCAGCAGCTTGGTAGGGGTCGAGCACGAGCAGTACTTC	CASSLVGVEHEQYF
TRBD1	TRBV28	TRBJ2-1	many	15	TGTGCCAGCAGTTTAGTCCAGGGGGCTTACAATGAGCAGTTCTTC	CASSLVQGAYNEQFF
-	TRBV11-3	TRBJ2-2	many	14	TGTGCCAGCAGCCTGGGGGGGGGCCCCGGGGAGCTGTTTTTT	CASSLGGGPGELFF
-	TRBV5-1	TRBJ2-3	many	16	TGCGCCAGCAGCTTGGGGGCTAGCGAGCAAGCTGATACGCAGTATTTT	CASSLGASEQADTQYF
-	TRBV18	TRBJ1-4	many	16	TGTGCCAGCTCACCACCGGACGGGGCAACTAATGAAAAACTGTTTTTT	CASSPPDGATNEKLFF
-	TRBV11-3	TRBJ1-5	many	13	TGTGCCAGCAGCTTTAACAGAGATCAGCCCCAGCATTTT	CASSFNRDQPQHF
-	TRBV5-1	TRBJ1-1	many	12	TGCGCCAGCAGCTTGGAACAGGGAAAGGCTTTCTTT	CASSLEQGKAFF
-	TRBV19	TRBJ2-7	many	13	TGTGCCAGTAGTATGAGTGAGTATGACGAGCAGTACTTC	CASSMSEYDEQYF
-	TRBV6-5	TRBJ2-5	many	13	TGTGCCAGCAGCCGACAACCTCAAGAGACCCAGTACTTC	CASSRQPQETQYF
TRBD2	TRBV7-9	TRBJ2-1	many	15	TGTGCCAGCAGCCCCGCCGGACTAGCGGGAGTTGGGCAGTTCTTC	CASSPAGLAGVGQFF
TRBD2	TRBV20-1	TRBJ2-5	many	14	TGCAGTGCTAGTCGGACTAGCGGGAGGCAGACCCAGTACTTC	CSASRTSGRQTQYF
TRBD1	TRBV4-1	TRBJ2-2	many	19	TGCGCCAGCAGCGCCCTAGGACAGGGGGCTTTTAAGGACACCGGGGAGCTGTTTTTT	CASSALGQGAFKDTGELFF
TRBD1	TRBV5-1	TRBJ1-1	-	15	TGCGCTTCACGGGAAGGGGGCGGACTCTCTACTGAAGCTTTCTTT	CASREGGGLSTEAFF
-	TRBV6-1	TRBJ2-1	many	17	TGTGCCAGCAGTGAAACTACAGGGGCGGGGTACTACAATGAGCAGTTCTTC	CASSETTGAGYYNEQFF
-	TRBV20-1	TRBJ1-5	many	13	TGCAGTGCTAGGAGGGGGGGGCCTCAGCCCCAGCATTTT	CSARRGGPQPQHF
TRBD1	TRBV5-1	TRBJ1-1	many	16	TGCGCCAGCAGCTTGCTGGGGACAGGCGGGGGTAAAGAAGCTTTCTTT	CASSLLGTGGGKEAFF
-	TRBV7-2	TRBJ2-1	many	14	TGTGCCAGCAGCCCCCGAGCACCCTACAATGAGCAGTTCTTC	CASSPRAPYNEQFF
TRBD1	TRBV6-5	TRBJ2-7	few	13	TGTGCCAGCAAACGGACAGGGGGCTACGAGCAGTACTTC	CASKRTGGYEQYF
TRBD2	TRBV30	TRBJ2-5	few	13	TGTGCCTTACTAGCGGGAGAGGCGGAGACCCAGTACTTC	CALLAGEAETQYF
TRBD1	TRBV15	TRBJ2-7	many	14	TGTGCCACCAGCAGAGGCCAGGGGGCGCGGGAGCAGTACTTC	CATSRGQGAREQYF
TRBD2	TRBV29-1	TRBJ2-3	many	13	TGCAGCGTTGACACGGGAGGAACAGATACGCAGTATTTT	CSVDTGGTDTQYF
-	TRBV7-9	TRBJ1-1	many	16	TGTGCCAGCAGCCCCTCATGGGGCAATAGAAACACTGAAGCTTTCTTT	CASSPSWGNRNTEAFF
TRBD2	TRBV30	TRBJ2-2	many	16	TGTGCCTGGAGTGGAGGCGGGAGCCGTTACACCGGGGAGCTGTTTTTT	CAWSGGGSRYTGELFF
TRBD2	TRBV28	TRBJ2-4	many	15	TGTGCCAGCACGACTAGCGCTACATCCAAAAACATTCAGTACTTC	CASTTSATSKNIQYF
-	TRBV18	TRBJ2-5	-	15	TGTGCCAGCTCACCACCGGGGCAAAGAGCAGAGACCCAGTACTTC	CASSPPGQRAETQYF
TRBD2	TRBV20-1	TRBJ2-1	many	14	TGCAGTGCAGGACTAGCGGGAGGGCCGGATGAGCAGTTCTTC	CSAGLAGGPDEQFF
TRBD2	TRBV24-1	TRBJ2-1	many	18	TGTGCCACCAGTCCCCCAGGTAGCGGGAGCGGGCGCTACAATGAGCAGTTCTTC	CATSPPGSGSGRYNEQFF
-	TRBV7-9	TRBJ1-1	many	14	TGTGCCAGCAGCTTATACGGATCTAACACTGAAGCTTTCTTT	CASSLYGSNTEAFF
-	TRBV28	TRBJ2-1	once	14	TGTGCCAGCAGCTCCTACTCACTTAACAATGAGCAGTTCTTC	CASSSYSLNNEQFF
TRBD2	TRBV14	TRBJ2-5	-	17	TGTGCCAGCAGCCAAGAGGTCGCTAGCGGGAGGAGAAAGACCCAGTACTTC	CASSQEVASGRRKTQYF
-	TRBV12-3/TRBV12-4	TRBJ1-1	few	12	TGTGCCAGCAGTTTTGGGACCCCTGAAGCTTTCTTT	CASSFGTPEAFF
-	TRBV6-1	TRBJ2-7	many	14	TGTGCCAGCAGTGAATTTGGGGCTACCTACGAGCAGTACTTC	CASSEFGATYEQYF
-	TRBV28	TRBJ1-1	many	14	TGTGCCAGCAGGCCGACAGCGAGGAACACTGAAGCTTTCTTT	CASRPTARNTEAFF